This record looks at one T cell receptor beta chain sequence and its context. The antigen remains unidentified. The sample belongs to a study of cytomegalovirus exposure and HLA in healthy donors. PCR amplification relied on 60 Vbeta primers (plus 13 Jbeta primers). TCRdb keeps only in-frame clones here, not all; method: immunoSEQ multiplex PCR. Among approximately 130,000 clones, 70% to 80% were seen once, and the ten largest hold more than 7.5%. Findings and limits, study-wide: Immune exposure information available was restricted to CMV serostatus. When analyzed later, the rates of TCR association showed variation by HLA locus, with DRB1 the most and HLA-C the fewest. Across donors, sequencing depth was assumed by presence/absence analyses to be roughly uniform.

Germline V gene sequence: CDR1 SGHRS, CDR2 YFSETQ. Deletions cut 1 base from V and 5 bases from J, with 7 bases between. This CDR3 has 12 amino acids. The TCR comes from a woman in her forties or fifties in good health and CMV-seropositive. The gene calls are TRBV5-1 and TRBJ2-7, with TRBD1 as a possible D gene (5 bases). The specimen sequenced was PBMCs. The CDR3 DNA sequence: TGCGCCAGCAGCTTGTTAGGGGACGAGCAGTACTTC. This translates into CASSLLGDEQYF.